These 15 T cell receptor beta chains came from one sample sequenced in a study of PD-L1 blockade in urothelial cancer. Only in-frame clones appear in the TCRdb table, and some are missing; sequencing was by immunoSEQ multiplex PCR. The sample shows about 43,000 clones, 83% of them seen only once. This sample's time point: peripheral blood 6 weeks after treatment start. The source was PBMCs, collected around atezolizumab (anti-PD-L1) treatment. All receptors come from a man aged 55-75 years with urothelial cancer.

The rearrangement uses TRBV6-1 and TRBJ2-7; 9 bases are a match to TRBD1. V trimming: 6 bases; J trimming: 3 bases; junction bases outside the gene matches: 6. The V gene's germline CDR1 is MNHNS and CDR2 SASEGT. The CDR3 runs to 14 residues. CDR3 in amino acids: CASRFTGGGYEQYF. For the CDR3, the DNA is TGTGCCAGCAGGTTCACAGGGGGCGGCTACGAGCAGTACTTC.

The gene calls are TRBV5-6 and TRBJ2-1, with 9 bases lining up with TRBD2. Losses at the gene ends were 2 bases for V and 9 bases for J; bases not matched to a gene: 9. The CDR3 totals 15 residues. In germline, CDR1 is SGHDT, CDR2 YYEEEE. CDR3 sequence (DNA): TGTGCCAGCAGCTTCGGCTTGCGGGGGGGTATTGAGCAGTTCTTC. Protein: CASSFGLRGGIEQFF.

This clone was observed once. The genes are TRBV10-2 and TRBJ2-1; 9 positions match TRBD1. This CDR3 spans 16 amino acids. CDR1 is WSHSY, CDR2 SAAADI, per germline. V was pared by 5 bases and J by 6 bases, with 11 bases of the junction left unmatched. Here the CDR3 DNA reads TGCGCCAGCAGTCCCCACGGGACAGGGCCCTCCAATGAGCAGTTCTTC. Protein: CASSPHGTGPSNEQFF.

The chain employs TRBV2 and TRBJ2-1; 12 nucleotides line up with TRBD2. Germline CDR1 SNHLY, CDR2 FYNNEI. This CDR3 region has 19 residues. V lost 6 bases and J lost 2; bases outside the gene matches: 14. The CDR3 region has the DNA TGTGCCAGCAGCGGCGGGACTAGCGGGTCCCCCCTCGCCTACAATGAGCAGTTCTTC. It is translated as CASSGGTSGSPLAYNEQFF.

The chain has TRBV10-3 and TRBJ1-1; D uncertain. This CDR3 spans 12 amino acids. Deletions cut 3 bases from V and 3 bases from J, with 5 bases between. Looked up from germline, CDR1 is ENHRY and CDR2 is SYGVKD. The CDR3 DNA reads TGTGCCATCAGTGAATCGGACACTGAAGCTTTCTTT. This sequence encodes CAISESDTEAFF.

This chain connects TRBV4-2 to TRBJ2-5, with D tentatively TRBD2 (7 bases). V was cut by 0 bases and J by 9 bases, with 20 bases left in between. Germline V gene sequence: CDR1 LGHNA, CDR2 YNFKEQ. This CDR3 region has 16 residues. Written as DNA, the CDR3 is TGTGCCAGCAGCCAAGAGATACGCGGGGGCAGGGAAGCCCAGTACTTC. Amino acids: CASSQEIRGGREAQYF.

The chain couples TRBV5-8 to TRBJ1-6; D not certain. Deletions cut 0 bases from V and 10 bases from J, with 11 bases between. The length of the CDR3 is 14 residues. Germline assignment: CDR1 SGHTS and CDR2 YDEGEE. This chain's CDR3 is CASSLGPVVSPLHF. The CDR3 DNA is TGTGCCAGCAGCTTGGGTCCGGTCGTATCACCCCTCCACTTT. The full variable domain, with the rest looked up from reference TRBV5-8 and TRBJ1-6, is EAGVTQSPTHLIKTRGQQATLRCSPISGHTSVYWYQQALGLGLQFLLWYDEGEERNRGNFPPRFSGRQFPNYSSELNVNALELEDSALYLCASSLGPVVSPLHFGNGTRLTVT.

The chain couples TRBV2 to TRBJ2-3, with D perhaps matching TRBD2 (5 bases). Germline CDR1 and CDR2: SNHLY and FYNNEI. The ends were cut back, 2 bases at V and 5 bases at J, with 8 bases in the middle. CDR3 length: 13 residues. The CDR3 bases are TGTGCCAGCAGTGAACGGGGTGGAGATACGCAGTATTTT. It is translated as CASSERGGDTQYF.

The CDR3 sequence: CASSVDRGGEQYF. The CDR3 DNA reads as TGTGCCAGCAGCGTCGACAGGGGAGGGGAGCAGTACTTC. V usage is TRBV9 and J usage is TRBJ2-7, with a weak D call TRBD1 (8 bases). In germline, CDR1 is SGDLS, CDR2 YYNGEE. The CDR3 extends over 13 amino acids. V shed 2 bases and J shed 7 bases, with 13 bases lying between them.

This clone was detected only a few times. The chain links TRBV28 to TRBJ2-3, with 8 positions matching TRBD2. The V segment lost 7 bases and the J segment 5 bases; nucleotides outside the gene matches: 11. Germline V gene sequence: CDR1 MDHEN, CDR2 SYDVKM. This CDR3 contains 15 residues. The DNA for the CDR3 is TGTGCCAGCACCCGCGGGGGGTTGTTTGGAGATACGCAGTATTTT. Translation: CASTRGGLFGDTQYF.

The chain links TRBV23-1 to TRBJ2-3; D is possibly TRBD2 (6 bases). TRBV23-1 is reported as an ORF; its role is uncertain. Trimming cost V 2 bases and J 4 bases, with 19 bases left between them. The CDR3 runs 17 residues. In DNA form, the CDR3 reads TGCGCCAGCAGTCAACCCCGTCGTGTCAGGGAGGCAGATACGCAGTATTTT. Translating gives CASSQPRRVREADTQYF.

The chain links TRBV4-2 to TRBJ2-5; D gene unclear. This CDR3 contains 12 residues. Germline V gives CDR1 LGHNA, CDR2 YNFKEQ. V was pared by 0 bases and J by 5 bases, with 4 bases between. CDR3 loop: CASSQDRETQYF. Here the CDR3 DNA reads TGTGCCAGCAGCCAAGATCGGGAGACCCAGTACTTC.

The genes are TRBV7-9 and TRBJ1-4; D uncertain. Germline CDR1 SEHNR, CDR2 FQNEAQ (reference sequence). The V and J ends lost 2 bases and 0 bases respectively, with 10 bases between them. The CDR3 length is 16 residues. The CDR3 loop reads CASSLRAAATNEKLFF. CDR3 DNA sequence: TGTGCCAGCAGCTTACGAGCGGCGGCAACTAATGAAAAACTGTTTTTT.

The CDR3: CGRGKGQPQHF. The CDR3 bases are TGTGGGCGGGGAAAGGGGCAGCCCCAGCATTTT. The chain links TRBV9 to TRBJ1-5, with a possible D match to TRBD1 (5 bases). Germline CDR1 SGDLS, CDR2 YYNGEE. This CDR3 contains 11 residues.

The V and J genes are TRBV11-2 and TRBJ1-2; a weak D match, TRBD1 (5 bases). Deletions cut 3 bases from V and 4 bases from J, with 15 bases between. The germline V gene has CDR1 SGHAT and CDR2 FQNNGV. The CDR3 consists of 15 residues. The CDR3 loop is CASSLAPQGSYGYTF. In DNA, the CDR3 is TGTGCCAGCAGCTTGGCCCCCCAGGGTAGCTATGGCTACACCTTC.